This T cell receptor (beta chain) was captured by sequencing in a study of early stage breast cancer tumors. Study-level points and caveats: Commonly generated sequences made up most enriched TCRB sequences shared between patients.

Libraries were prepared by immunoSEQ multiplex PCR; TCRdb keeps only in-frame clonotypes and omits some of them. The sample shows about 36,000 clones, approximately 74% of them seen only once. Trimming left V 4 bases short and J 5 bases short, with 15 bases between. Per germline, CDR1 SGHRS and CDR2 YFSETQ. This CDR3 is built from 14 residues. With regard to this clone: The antigen is not known.

The rearrangement links TRBV5-1 to TRBJ2-5; D possibly uses TRBD1 or TRBD2 (6 bases each). Sequencing was performed on blood. This clonotype was obtained from a person aged 55-75 years with breast cancer. The CDR3 region is CASSVGGNQETQYF. CDR3 nucleotides: TGCGCCAGCAGCGTAGGGGGGAATCAGGAGACCCAGTACTTC. Full variable domain (outside the CDR3, taken from reference TRBV5-1 and TRBJ2-5): KAGVTQTPRYLIKTRGQQVTLSCSPISGHRSVSWYQQTPGQGLQFLFEYFSETQRNKGNFPGRFSGRQFSNSRSEMNVSTLELGDSALYLCASSVGGNQETQYFGPGTRLLVL.